These 21 T cell receptor beta chains originate from one sample sequenced in a study of chemoradiotherapy in HPV16-positive cancers. Clones were sequenced by immunoSEQ multiplex PCR, and TCRdb holds only the in-frame ones, with some missing. This table holds 74 clones. Specimen: tumor tissue, collected from a patient who underwent chemoradiotherapy. The receptors originated from a human donor with HPV-associated anogenital cancer.

Of note for this clone: The junction and the germline gene differ at one end; a read error may be behind it. The rearrangement links TRBV6-1 to TRBJ2-6; D not resolved. This CDR3 region has 18 residues. Per germline, CDR1 MNHNS and CDR2 SASEGT. In DNA form, the CDR3 reads TGTGCCAGCAGTGTTCCGGCAGGTGGGAACAAGTCGGGCCAACGTCCTGATTTC. Amino acid sequence: CASSVPAGGNKSGQRPDF.

This clone was detected once. This chain connects TRBV19 to TRBJ2-1; 8 positions match TRBD1. The junction had 3 bases not matched to a gene; V was cut back by 1 base and J by 1 base. Germline assignment: CDR1 LNHDA and CDR2 SQIVND (reference sequence). CDR3 length equals 16 residues. The CDR3 here is CASSIVGDRSYNEQFF. The DNA for the CDR3 is TGTGCCAGTAGTATAGTAGGGGACAGGTCCTACAATGAGCAGTTCTTC.

The gene calls are TRBV6-6 and TRBJ2-2; TRBD1 is a possible D gene (6 bases). Germline V gene lookup returns CDR1 MNHNY and CDR2 SVGAGI (reference sequence). The CDR3 loop spans 15 amino acids. Trimming shortened V by 5 bases and J by 5 bases, and 15 bases separated the two germline ends. CDR3 in amino acids: CASSTWTDSTGELFF. In DNA, the CDR3 is TGTGCCAGCAGTACCTGGACAGATAGTACCGGGGAGCTGTTTTTT.

The chain combines TRBV9 with TRBJ1-4; TRBD1 agrees at 9 bases. The CDR3 extends over 14 amino acids. Trimming cost V 6 bases and J 6 bases; bases outside gene matches: 6. Germline-derived CDR1 and CDR2 are SGDLS and YYNGEE. CDR3 amino acids: CASNPDRGHEKLFF. CDR3 sequence (DNA): TGTGCCAGCAACCCGGACAGGGGACATGAAAAACTGTTTTTT.

The chain couples TRBV4-2 to TRBJ2-4; 11 positions match TRBD2. CDR1 LGHNA and CDR2 YNFKEQ come from the germline V gene. CDR3 size: 16 residues. Trimming at V came to 0 bases and at J to 6 bases, leaving 4 bases not matched to a gene. Written as DNA, the CDR3 is TGTGCCAGCAGCCAAGATGACACTAGCGGGGGAAACATTCAGTACTTC. This sequence encodes CASSQDDTSGGNIQYF.

This chain connects TRBV14 to TRBJ2-1, with D possibly being TRBD2 (6 bases). The CDR3 consists of 14 residues. Germline CDR1 and CDR2: SGHDN and FVKESK. V was pared by 1 base and J by 6 bases, with 10 bases between. The CDR3: CASSQASVANEQFF. CDR3 in DNA: TGTGCCAGCAGCCAAGCTAGCGTTGCCAATGAGCAGTTCTTC.

The rearrangement joins TRBV13 to TRBJ2-5; 7 bases fit TRBD1. Looked up from germline, CDR1 is PRHDT and CDR2 is FYEKMQ (reference sequence). CDR3 length equals 14 residues. V shed 5 bases, J shed 8 bases, and the junction held 11 bases outside the gene matches. This chain's CDR3 is CASSNRDRQLTQYF. The CDR3 region has the DNA TGTGCCAGCAGCAACCGGGACAGACAATTAACCCAGTACTTC.

The chain joins TRBV2 to TRBJ2-2, with TRBD1 identical over 10 bases. Losses at the gene ends were 6 bases for V and 5 bases for J; bases not matched to a gene: 12. The CDR3 extends over 17 amino acids. Germline CDR1 and CDR2: SNHLY and FYNNEI. CDR3 DNA sequence: TGTGCCAGCAGGACGACAGGGGGCGCGGTGTGGACCGGGGAGCTGTTTTTT. Its protein product is CASRTTGGAVWTGELFF.

The chain carries TRBV7-3 and TRBJ2-3; 7 bases fit TRBD1. Germline V gene sequence: CDR1 SGHTA, CDR2 FQGTGA. The CDR3 covers 16 residues. V gave up 5 bases and J gave up 0 bases; unmatched junction bases: 8. In DNA, the CDR3 is TGTGCCAGCAGCCCGATTCCGGGACAGAGCACAGATACGCAGTATTTT. Translated, it gives CASSPIPGQSTDTQYF.

This clone occurred once. The genes are TRBV10-2 and TRBJ2-7; D gene unclear. The CDR3 is 11 amino acids. Germline CDR1 is WSHSY and CDR2 is SAAADI. Trimming took 0 bases from V and 6 from J, leaving 3 bases between them. The CDR3 reads CASSESGEQYF. The CDR3 DNA sequence: TGCGCCAGCAGTGAGTCCGGCGAGCAGTACTTC.

This clone was recorded only once. The chain employs TRBV5-5 and TRBJ2-7; TRBD1 might be the D (5 bases). V was shortened by 4 bases and J by 4 bases, with 18 bases between the two germline ends. CDR1 is SGHKS and CDR2 is YYEKEE in the germline V gene (reference sequence). The CDR3 loop spans 15 amino acids. CDR3 sequence: CASSGMGLTAYEQYF. Written as DNA, the CDR3 is TGTGCCAGCAGCGGCATGGGGCTTACGGCTTACGAGCAGTACTTC. The complete variable domain, with remaining parts taken from reference TRBV5-5 and TRBJ2-7, reads DAGVTQSPTHLIKTRGQQVTLRCSPISGHKSVSWYQQVLGQGPQFIFQYYEKEERGRGNFPDRFSARQFPNYSSELNVNALLLGDSALYLCASSGMGLTAYEQYFGPGTRLTVT.

The gene calls are TRBV7-6 and TRBJ1-1, with 10 bases fitting TRBD1. The CDR3 sequence is 16 residues long. The germline CDR1 and CDR2 sequences are SGHVS and FNYEAQ. Losses at the gene ends were 4 bases for V and 6 bases for J; bases not matched to a gene: 11. In DNA form, the CDR3 reads TGTGCCAGCAGCTCGGGACAGGGGCCGAGCGGCCCTGAAGCTTTCTTT. Encoded protein: CASSSGQGPSGPEAFF.

The rearrangement joins TRBV20-1 to TRBJ2-7, with a possible D match to TRBD2 (6 bases). The CDR3 is 11 residues long. The V end was cut by 4 bases, the J end by 7 bases, with 11 bases between. Germline V lookup: CDR1 DFQATT, CDR2 SNEGSKA (reference sequence). In DNA, the CDR3 is TGCAGTGCTAACGGACTACTGGAGCAGTACTTC. Protein sequence: CSANGLLEQYF.

The chain is built from TRBV4-1 and TRBJ2-3; D gene uncertain. Trimming left V 4 bases short and J 1 base short, with 9 bases between. The CDR3 spans 14 residues. Germline V gene sequence: CDR1 MGHRA, CDR2 YSYEKL. DNA for the CDR3: TGCGCCAGCAGCCGACGAGACGGCACAGATACGCAGTATTTT. Translating it yields CASSRRDGTDTQYF.

The rearrangement joins TRBV5-1 to TRBJ1-1; D gene unclear. The CDR3 consists of 13 residues. Trimming shortened V by 0 bases and J by 3 bases, and 6 bases separated the two germline ends. Germline V gene lookup returns CDR1 SGHRS and CDR2 YFSETQ. The CDR3 spells CASSLEFHTEAFF. The CDR3 nucleotides read TGCGCCAGCAGCTTGGAGTTTCACACTGAAGCTTTCTTT.

The chain is built from TRBV15 and TRBJ1-1; possibly TRBD1 for D (5 bases). In germline, CDR1 is LNHNV, CDR2 YYDKDF (reference sequence). V shed 0 bases and J shed 7 bases, with 12 bases lying between them. The length of the CDR3 is 14 residues. This CDR3 is CATSRERREVEAFF. The CDR3 DNA follows: TGTGCCACCAGCAGAGAGCGCAGGGAGGTTGAAGCTTTCTTT.

This chain joins TRBV15 and TRBJ2-7; the match to TRBD1 covers 10 bases. Germline V gene lookup returns CDR1 LNHNV and CDR2 YYDKDF (reference sequence). CDR3 length: 15 residues. Losses at the gene ends were 0 bases for V and 6 bases for J; bases not matched to a gene: 5. The CDR3 is CATSRDRQGAAEQYF. The CDR3 bases are TGTGCCACCAGCAGAGATCGACAGGGGGCTGCCGAGCAGTACTTC. Filled out from reference TRBV15 and TRBJ2-7, the complete variable domain reads DAMVIQNPRYQVTQFGKPVTLSCSQTLNHNVMYWYQQKSSQAPKLLFHYYDKDFNNEADTPDNFQSRRPNTSFCFLDIRSPGLGDTAMYLCATSRDRQGAAEQYFGPGTRLTVT.

This chain uses TRBV19 with TRBJ2-5, with D uncertain. This CDR3 is built from 18 residues. Germline CDR1 and CDR2: LNHDA and SQIVND (reference sequence). Trimming took off 2 bases at V and 5 bases at J, with 24 bases between the two ends. CDR3 region: CASSIFRWVGSRRETQYF. In DNA form, the CDR3 reads TGTGCCAGTAGTATATTCCGGTGGGTTGGGTCCCGGCGCGAGACCCAGTACTTC.

This clone is judged hyperexpanded. V is TRBV27 and J is TRBJ1-1; D is unresolved. The ends were cut back, 0 bases at V and 7 bases at J, with 9 bases in the middle. The CDR3 has 13 amino acids. Germline V lookup: CDR1 MNHEY, CDR2 SMNVEV (reference sequence). CDR3 in DNA: TGTGCCAGCAGTTTATCGTTGGCCAGTGAAGCTTTCTTT. The encoded protein is CASSLSLASEAFF.

This clone was seen a few times. The chain recombines TRBV7-9 with TRBJ1-1; D gene unclear. Germline-derived CDR1 and CDR2 are SEHNR and FQNEAQ (reference sequence). Trimming took off 3 bases at V and 2 bases at J, with 7 bases between the two ends. The CDR3 is 13 amino acids. The CDR3 DNA is TGTGCCAGCAGCTTCGTTATAAACACTGAAGCTTTCTTT. Translating it yields CASSFVINTEAFF. The complete variable domain, with remaining parts taken from reference TRBV7-9 and TRBJ1-1, reads DTGVSQNPRHKITKRGQNVTFRCDPISEHNRLYWYRQTLGQGPEFLTYFQNEAQLEKSRLLSDRFSAERPKGSFSTLEIQRTEQGDSAMYLCASSFVINTEAFFGQGTRLTVV.

V and J are TRBV5-6 and TRBJ2-3, with a weak D call TRBD1 (6 bases). The CDR3 length is 16 residues. CDR1 and CDR2 (germline): SGHDT, YYEEEE. Trimming stripped 1 base from V and 2 bases from J, with 14 bases between. CDR3 sequence (DNA): TGTGCCAGCAGCTTGTATTACAGGGCACACACAGATACGCAGTATTTT. Translating gives CASSLYYRAHTDTQYF.